Below, 22 T cell receptor beta chains from the same sample are listed, as sequenced in a study of T cells expressing NK-cell markers (dated by TCRdb to the early 2020s). Library prep was done by 5' RACE. Sequencing was carried out with an Illumina HiSeq 2000. The reads were reprocessed in TCRdb, with one entry per CDR3 protein sequence and no accompanying DNA. The sample table includes about 390,000 distinct CDR3 sequences. The ten largest clonotypes hold around 11% of the sample. The sequenced sample was blood T cells: a sorted CD56 or NKG2C T cell subset, CD4+ or CD8+ T cells, or bulk PBMC T cells (not recorded which). Source of these receptors: a woman aged 50 to 60 in good health. Donor details come from another sample of the same person, matched by shared clones.

The chain joins TRBV5-1 to TRBJ2-1; TCRdb's D gene call, TRBD1, goes unchecked for lack of DNA. CDR3 length: 15 residues. Germline assignment: CDR1 SGHRS and CDR2 YFSETQ. The CDR3 loop reads CASSQAGGAYNEQFF.

CDR3 region: CASSQDRNLAKNIQYF. The J gene is TRBJ2-4, the V gene TRBV4-2. The CDR3 covers 16 residues. Germline V gene sequence: CDR1 LGHNA, CDR2 YNFKEQ.

The rearrangement joins TRBV20-1 to TRBJ2-2; TCRdb picks TRBD2, but there is no DNA to check that call. Germline assignment: CDR1 DFQATT and CDR2 SNEGSKA (reference sequence). The CDR3 has 17 amino acids. This CDR3 reads CSARDPGLAGYTGELFF.

This chain joins TRBV5-5 and TRBJ2-3; TCRdb gives TRBD2 as the D gene, but with no DNA this cannot be confirmed. CDR1 and CDR2 from the germline V gene are SGHKS and YYEKEE (reference sequence). This CDR3 comprises 14 residues. The CDR3 sequence: CASSLVVAGDTQYF.

The rearrangement joins TRBV12-3 or TRBV12-4 to TRBJ1-2; TCRdb reports TRBD1, a call that lacks DNA to check it against. The CDR3 consists of 13 residues. CDR3 sequence: CASSTGGVYGYTF.

V usage is TRBV6-5 and J usage is TRBJ1-6; TCRdb indicates TRBD1, and absent DNA this call remains unverified. Germline loops: CDR1 MNHEY, CDR2 SVGAGI. The CDR3 is 16 residues long. The CDR3 loop reads CASSYRNRGLNSPLHF.

The chain combines TRBV7-9 with TRBJ2-1; the D call of TRBD2 rests on TCRdb alone, since no DNA is present to check it. This CDR3 comprises 15 residues. In germline, CDR1 is SEHNR, CDR2 FQNEAQ (reference sequence). The chain's CDR3 is CASSLVAGAIYEQFF.

The chain joins TRBV5-1 to TRBJ2-3; the D call from TCRdb, TRBD2, cannot be confirmed without DNA. Germline V gene sequence: CDR1 SGHRS, CDR2 YFSETQ. This CDR3 comprises 15 residues. The CDR3 here is CASSSLAGGQDTQYF.

The chain joins TRBV27 to TRBJ2-7; with no DNA, the TCRdb D assignment of TRBD1 cannot be verified. Germline V gene data show CDR1 as MNHEY and CDR2 as SMNVEV (reference sequence). CDR3 length: 18 residues. CDR3 protein: CASSTRGAQGKVSYEQYF.

V gene TRBV10-3 combines with J gene TRBJ2-1; absent DNA, TCRdb's TRBD1 call cannot be checked. Germline loops: CDR1 ENHRY, CDR2 SYGVKD. This CDR3 is built from 13 residues. CDR3 amino acids: CAIRGTEINEQFF.

The rearrangement joins TRBV7-2 to TRBJ2-3. The CDR3 is 17 residues long. The germline V gene has CDR1 SGHTA and CDR2 FQGNSA. CDR3 amino acids: CASSLATSSYFTDTQYF.

This chain connects TRBV7-7 to TRBJ2-3; the TRBD1 assignment by TCRdb is unverifiable without DNA. Germline V gene data show CDR1 as SSHAT and CDR2 as FNYEAQ (reference sequence). This CDR3 has 13 amino acids. CDR3 sequence: CASSSGQADTQYF.

The chain links TRBV6-5 to TRBJ1-6. Germline V gene sequence: CDR1 MNHEY, CDR2 SVGAGI. This CDR3 spans 13 amino acids. CDR3: CASSYSDNSPLHF.

The chain links TRBV12-3 or TRBV12-4 to TRBJ1-1; the D call of TRBD1 rests on TCRdb alone, since no DNA is present to check it. This CDR3 is built from 15 residues. The CDR3 reads CASSLGTLLNTEAFF.

The chain has TRBV4-2 and TRBJ1-5. The V gene's germline CDR1 is LGHNA and CDR2 YNFKEQ. The CDR3 is 15 amino acids. CDR3 loop: CASSQGLDSNQPQHF.

The chain carries TRBV29-1 and TRBJ2-5; without DNA, the TCRdb call of TRBD2 cannot be checked. CDR3 length: 14 residues. The V gene's germline CDR1 is SQVTM and CDR2 ANQGSEA. CDR3 protein: CSVVEAGLQETQYF.

V and J are TRBV4-1 and TRBJ2-3; TCRdb gives TRBD1 as the D gene, but with no DNA this cannot be confirmed. CDR1 is MGHRA and CDR2 is YSYEKL in the germline V gene. This CDR3 is 16 amino acids long. This chain's CDR3 is CASSQGGGGRTDTQYF.

This chain uses TRBV6-1 with TRBJ1-6; the TRBD1 assignment by TCRdb is unverifiable without DNA. Germline-derived CDR1 and CDR2 are MNHNS and SASEGT. The CDR3 is made up of 17 amino acids. CDR3 in amino acids: CASSPRGQGRSDSPLHF.

The chain recombines TRBV7-9 with TRBJ2-1; as DNA is missing, the TRBD2 call by TCRdb cannot be tested. Germline CDR1 reads SEHNR; CDR2 reads FQNEAQ (reference sequence). The CDR3 contains 18 residues. The CDR3 reads CASSQPASGRTSYNEQFF.

The V call is TRBV15, the J call TRBJ2-2; TCRdb indicates TRBD1, and absent DNA this call remains unverified. Germline CDR1 reads LNHNV; CDR2 reads YYDKDF (reference sequence). The CDR3 has 17 amino acids. The chain's CDR3 is CATSRGWGESDAGELFF.

This chain joins TRBV20-1 and TRBJ2-7; TCRdb names TRBD1, which stays unverified in the absence of DNA. The V gene's germline CDR1 is DFQATT and CDR2 SNEGSKA (reference sequence). This CDR3 comprises 15 residues. The CDR3 sequence is CSARWDRGSTYEQYF.

The gene calls are TRBV7-9 and TRBJ2-7. Germline CDR1 and CDR2: SEHNR and FQNEAQ (reference sequence). This CDR3 has 13 residues. CDR3 sequence reads: CASSLDRSYEQYF.